This entry describes one T cell receptor beta chain. The sample belongs to a study of PD-L1 blockade in urothelial cancer. Whole-study context: In the mid-2010s therapy began: atezolizumab 1,200 mg intravenously every 3 weeks.

The authors spiked synthetic TCR analog templates into each PCR. Method: immunoSEQ multiplex PCR; TCRdb's copy keeps in-frame clones and lacks some. The top ten hold approximately 2.9% of the sample, which has 35,000 to 55,000 clones, more than 65% seen once. This CDR3 contains 15 residues. With 1 base removed from V and 6 bases from J, the gap between germline ends came to 12 bases. From germline, CDR1 is MNHNS and CDR2 SASEGT. Material: PBMCs, obtained around atezolizumab (anti-PD-L1) treatment. The J gene is TRBJ1-4, the V gene TRBV6-1; perhaps TRBD1 as D (5 bases). The TCR originated in a man aged 70-80 years with urothelial cancer. The CDR3 nucleotides are TGTGCCAGCAGTGAAGGGGGGGTGGGGCATGAAAAACTGTTTTTT. Its protein product is CASSEGGVGHEKLFF.